Included here is one TCR beta chain sequence, with context. In the source study's methods: Amplification of reference gene primers provided the estimated nucleated cell counts. Clones were sequenced by immunoSEQ multiplex PCR, and TCRdb holds only the in-frame ones, with some missing. Clone size and V and J calls were adopted from that table, with D and trimming inferred from the DNA. The sample holds some 66,000 clones; roughly 92% are singletons and the top ten take approximately 2.6%. This sample is part of a study of blood T cell repertoires in COVID-19. Overall study: From the United States, Italy and Spain came samples of acute and convalescent COVID-19. Sources were T cells, B-cell-depleted T cells, or PBMCs; the material itself was cDNA or gDNA.

V lost 7 bases and J lost 2, with 15 bases in between. Germline V gene data show CDR1 as SGHVS and CDR2 as FQNEAQ. The CDR3 consists of 15 residues. The chain carries TRBV7-8 and TRBJ2-1; tentative D call: TRBD2 (6 bases). The sequence came from an older man with active COVID-19. The sequencing sample was made of peripheral blood. CDR3 nucleotide sequence: TGTGCCAGCATCCCCCCCGGGAGACCCTACAATGAGCAGTTCTTC. Translating it yields CASIPPGRPYNEQFF.